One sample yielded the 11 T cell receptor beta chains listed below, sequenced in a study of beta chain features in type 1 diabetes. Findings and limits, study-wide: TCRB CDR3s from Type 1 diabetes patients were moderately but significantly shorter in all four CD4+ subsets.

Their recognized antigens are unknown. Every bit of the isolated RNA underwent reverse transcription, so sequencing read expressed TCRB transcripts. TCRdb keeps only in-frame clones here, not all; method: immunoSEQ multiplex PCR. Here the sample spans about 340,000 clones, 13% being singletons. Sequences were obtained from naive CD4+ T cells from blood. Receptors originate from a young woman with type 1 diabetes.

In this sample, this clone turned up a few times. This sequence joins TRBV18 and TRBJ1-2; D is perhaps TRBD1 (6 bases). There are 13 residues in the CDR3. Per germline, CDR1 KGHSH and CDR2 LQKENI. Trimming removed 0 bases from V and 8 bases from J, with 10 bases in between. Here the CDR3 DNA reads TGTGCCAGCTCACCACCAACAGGGCCAGGCTACACCTTC. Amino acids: CASSPPTGPGYTF.

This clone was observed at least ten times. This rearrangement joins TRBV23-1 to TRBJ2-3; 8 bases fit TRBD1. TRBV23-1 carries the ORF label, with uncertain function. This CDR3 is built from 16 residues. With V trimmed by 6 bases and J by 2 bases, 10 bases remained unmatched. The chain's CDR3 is CASSPRTGPLTDTQYF. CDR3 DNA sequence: TGCGCCAGCAGCCCTCGGACAGGGCCCCTCACAGATACGCAGTATTTT.

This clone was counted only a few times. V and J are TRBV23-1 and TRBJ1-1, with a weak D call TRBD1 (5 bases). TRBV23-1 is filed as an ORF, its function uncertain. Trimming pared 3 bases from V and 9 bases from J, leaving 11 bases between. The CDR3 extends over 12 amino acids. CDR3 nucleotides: TGCGCCAGCAGTCAGGGGCGGACCCAAGCTTTCTTT. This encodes CASSQGRTQAFF.

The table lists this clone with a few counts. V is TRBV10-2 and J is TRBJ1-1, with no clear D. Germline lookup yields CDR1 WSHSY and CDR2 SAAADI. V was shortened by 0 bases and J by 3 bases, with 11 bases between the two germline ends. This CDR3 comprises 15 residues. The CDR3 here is CASSESLGKYTEAFF. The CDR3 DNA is TGCGCCAGCAGTGAGTCACTGGGCAAGTACACTGAAGCTTTCTTT.

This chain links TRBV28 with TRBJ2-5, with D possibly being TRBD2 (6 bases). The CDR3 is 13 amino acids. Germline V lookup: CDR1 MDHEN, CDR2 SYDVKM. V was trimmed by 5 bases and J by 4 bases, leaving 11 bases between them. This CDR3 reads CASSPGERETQYF. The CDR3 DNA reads TGTGCCAGCAGTCCGGGAGAGCGAGAGACCCAGTACTTC.

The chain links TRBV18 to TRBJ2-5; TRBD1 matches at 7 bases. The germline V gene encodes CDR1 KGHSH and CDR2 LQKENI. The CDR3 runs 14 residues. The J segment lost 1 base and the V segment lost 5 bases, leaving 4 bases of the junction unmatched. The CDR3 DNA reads TGTGCCAGCTCATCGGGACAGTCCCAAGAGACCCAGTACTTC. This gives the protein CASSSGQSQETQYF.

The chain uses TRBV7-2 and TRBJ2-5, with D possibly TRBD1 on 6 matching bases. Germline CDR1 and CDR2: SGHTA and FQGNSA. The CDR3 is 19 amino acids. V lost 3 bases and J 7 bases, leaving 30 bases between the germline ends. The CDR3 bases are TGTGCCAGCAGCTTTCCCCGCACAGGGTCATTACTGTCGGGTGGGACCCAGTACTTC. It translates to CASSFPRTGSLLSGGTQYF.

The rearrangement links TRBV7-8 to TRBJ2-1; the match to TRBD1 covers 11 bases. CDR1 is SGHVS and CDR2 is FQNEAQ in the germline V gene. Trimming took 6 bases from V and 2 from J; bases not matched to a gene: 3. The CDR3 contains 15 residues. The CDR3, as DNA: TGTGCCAGCAGATTGGGACAGGGGGCCTACAATGAGCAGTTCTTC. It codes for CASRLGQGAYNEQFF.

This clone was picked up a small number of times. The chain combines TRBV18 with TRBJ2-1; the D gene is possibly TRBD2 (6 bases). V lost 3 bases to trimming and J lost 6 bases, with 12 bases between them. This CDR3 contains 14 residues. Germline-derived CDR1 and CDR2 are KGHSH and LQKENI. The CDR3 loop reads CASSPPRGTNEQFF. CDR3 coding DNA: TGTGCCAGCTCACCTCCCCGCGGGACCAATGAGCAGTTCTTC.

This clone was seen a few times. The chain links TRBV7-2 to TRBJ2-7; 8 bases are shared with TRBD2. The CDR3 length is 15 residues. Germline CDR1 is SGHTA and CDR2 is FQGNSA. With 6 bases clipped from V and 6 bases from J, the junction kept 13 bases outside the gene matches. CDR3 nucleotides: TGTGCCAGCAGACGGGGGGGGCAGGGAGGATTCGAGCAGTACTTC. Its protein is CASRRGGQGGFEQYF.

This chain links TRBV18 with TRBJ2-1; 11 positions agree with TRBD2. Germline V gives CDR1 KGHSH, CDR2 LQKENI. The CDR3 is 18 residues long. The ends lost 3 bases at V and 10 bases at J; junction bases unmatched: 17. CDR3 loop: CASSPRQKLAGGPGEQFF. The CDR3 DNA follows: TGTGCCAGCTCACCTCGACAGAAATTAGCGGGAGGGCCGGGCGAGCAGTTCTTC.